The 11 T cell receptor beta chains in this list originate from one sample, sequenced in a study of persistence of HIV-infected CD4 T cells. An overlapping HIV-1 Gag peptide pool stimulated these cells at about 1 ug/peptide/mL. Sorting selected CD4+ T cells upregulating both CD40 ligand and CD69. These receptors have no identified antigens. The libraries were made with immunoSEQ version 4 in survey mode. Clones were read by immunoSEQ multiplex PCR, and TCRdb kept only the in-frame ones, dropping some. The table lists roughly 13,000 clones, about 60% of them singletons, with less than 9% in the top ten. The starting material was CD4+ T cells sorted from PBMCs after approximately 19-hour stimulation, obtained from a patient who received antiretroviral therapy. Receptor source: an adult man with HIV who was CMV-seropositive.

By frequency in the sample, this clone is medium-sized (0.01 to 0.1%). The V gene is TRBV5-1, the J gene TRBJ2-1, with 8 bases lining up with TRBD2. V was pared by 0 bases and J by 7 bases, with 9 bases of the junction left unmatched. Germline CDR1 reads SGHRS; CDR2 reads YFSETQ. The CDR3 extends over 16 amino acids. This CDR3 reads CASSLGGSGVFNEQFF. The CDR3 nucleotides read TGCGCCAGCAGCTTGGGGGGTAGCGGGGTCTTTAATGAGCAGTTCTTC.

The genes are TRBV6-1 and TRBJ2-7; D is ambiguous. Germline CDR1 MNHNS, CDR2 SASEGT. The V end was cut by 1 base, the J end by 3 bases, with 4 bases between. The CDR3 has 12 residues. The CDR3 sequence: CASSEGSYEQYF. The CDR3, as DNA: TGTGCCAGCAGTGAAGGCAGCTACGAGCAGTACTTC.

The rearrangement uses TRBV6-2 or TRBV6-3 and TRBJ1-1; D is unresolved. Trimming took off 3 bases at V and 1 base at J, with 15 bases between the two ends. This CDR3 is built from 16 residues. Germline-derived CDR1 and CDR2 are MNHEY and SVGEGT. CDR3 sequence reads: CASSYAARRGNTEAFF. The CDR3 DNA reads TGTGCCAGCAGTTATGCAGCTAGGAGAGGGAACACTGAAGCTTTCTTT.

V usage is TRBV7-9 and J usage is TRBJ2-7; perhaps D is TRBD1 or TRBD2 (6 bases each). The germline V gene has CDR1 SEHNR and CDR2 FQNEAQ (reference sequence). The CDR3 spans 14 residues. The V end was cut by 1 base, the J end by 4 bases, with 11 bases between. CDR3 coding DNA: TGTGCCAGCAGCTTAGACGGGGGCGCGTACGAGCAGTACTTC. Protein product: CASSLDGGAYEQYF.

This chain links TRBV2 with TRBJ2-3, with 9 nucleotides matching TRBD2. CDR3 length: 14 amino acids. J lost 0 bases, V lost 6 bases, and 1 base had no gene match. Germline loops: CDR1 SNHLY, CDR2 FYNNEI. CDR3 residues: CASSTSGSTDTQYF. DNA of the CDR3: TGTGCCAGCAGCACTAGCGGGAGCACAGATACGCAGTATTTT. The complete variable domain, with remaining parts taken from reference TRBV2 and TRBJ2-3, reads EPEVTQTPSHQVTQMGQEVILRCVPISNHLYFYWYRQILGQKVEFLVSFYNNEISEKSEIFDDQFSVERPDGSNFTLKIRSTKLEDSAMYFCASSTSGSTDTQYFGPGTRLTVL.

The rearrangement joins TRBV5-1 to TRBJ2-7; 8 positions match TRBD1. CDR3 size: 14 residues. CDR1 and CDR2 (germline): SGHRS, YFSETQ. Trimming cost V 4 bases and J 7 bases; bases outside gene matches: 10. The CDR3 DNA follows: TGCGCCAGCAGCCCTGGGGCAAGACAGGGGGAGCAGTACTTC. Its protein product is CASSPGARQGEQYF.

This chain joins TRBV27 and TRBJ1-6, with 8 bases aligning to TRBD1. Trimming cost V 3 bases and J 7 bases; bases outside gene matches: 2. CDR1 and CDR2 from the germline V gene are MNHEY and SMNVEV (reference sequence). The CDR3 extends over 14 amino acids. The CDR3 spells CASSFGDRNSPLHF. The CDR3 nucleotides are TGTGCCAGCAGTTTCGGGGACAGGAATTCACCCCTCCACTTT.

For the CDR3, the DNA is TGTGCCAGCAGTGAATGGGGGGGACAGGGTGTCGCGAAATCACCCCTCCACTTT. Amino acids: CASSEWGGQGVAKSPLHF. The V and J genes are TRBV25-1 and TRBJ1-6; 9 bases fit TRBD1. Trimming removed 1 base from V and 10 bases from J; junction bases left unmatched: 14. This CDR3 comprises 18 residues. Germline CDR1 is MGHDK and CDR2 is SYGVNS.

This rearrangement joins TRBV11-3 to TRBJ2-2; tentative D call: TRBD1 (5 bases). Looked up from germline, CDR1 is SGHNT and CDR2 is YENEEA. This CDR3 spans 14 amino acids. Trimming pared 0 bases from V and 11 bases from J, leaving 13 bases between. The CDR3 region has the DNA TGTGCCAGCAGCTTAGATCGGAAGGGGTCCGAGCTGTTTTTT. It codes for CASSLDRKGSELFF.

The chain recombines TRBV5-1 with TRBJ2-6, with a tentative D call TRBD2 (6 bases). The CDR3 length is 18 residues. Germline CDR1 is SGHRS and CDR2 is YFSETQ. V was cut by 2 bases and J by 0 bases, with 15 bases left in between. The CDR3 spells CASSLGGVGSSGANVLTF. For the CDR3, the DNA is TGCGCCAGCAGCTTAGGCGGGGTCGGCAGCTCTGGGGCCAACGTCCTGACTTTC.

CDR3 coding DNA: TGTGCCAGTAGTATCCCGGGACGAGGAAACACTGAAGCTTTCTTT. Translated: CASSIPGRGNTEAFF. This sequence joins TRBV19 and TRBJ1-1; TRBD1 is a possible D gene (5 bases). The CDR3 extends over 15 amino acids. V shed 3 bases and J shed 2 bases, with 13 bases lying between them. Germline CDR1 and CDR2: LNHDA and SQIVND (reference sequence).